The clone carrying this T cell receptor beta chain was detected many times. Its specificity is not known. CDR1 is SGHVS and CDR2 is FQNEAQ in the germline V gene. V lost 2 bases to trimming and J lost 2 bases; unmatched junction nucleotides: 2. This CDR3 region has 15 residues. TCRdb redid the calling of the reads with MiXCR, one entry per CDR3 protein. The sample yields roughly 77,000 distinct CDR3 sequences, under 5% seen once. This specimen comes from a study of T cell repertoires in cytomegalovirus infection. Study as a whole: Public TCR beta signature analysis indicated the presence of both CMV infection and matching HLA type. General study results and limits: Ex vivo responses were dominated by HLA-C-restricted CMV-specific TCR beta clonotypes. Summed frequency of public TCR beta families distinguished CMV carriers with the relevant HLA.

V usage is TRBV7-8 and J usage is TRBJ1-5, with 8 bases that match TRBD1. This TCR came from a human donor in good health (CMV status not recorded). Some clones in this sample may be carry-over from other donors' samples. Sequencing was done on a sample of PBMCs. The DNA for the CDR3 is TGTGCCAGCAGCTTACAGGGGGCAGGCAATCAGCCCCAGCATTTT. Its translation: CASSLQGAGNQPQHF.